This entry features one T cell receptor (beta chain) sequence. The target antigen is unknown. The PCR ran on 60 Vbeta and 13 Jbeta primers. Measured with immunoSEQ multiplex PCR; TCRdb has only the in-frame clones, and not every one. The sample has over 95,000 clones; roughly 76% are singletons. The data are from a study of cytomegalovirus exposure and HLA in healthy donors. Study observations and caveats: In a later analysis, productive TCRs from donors in an Asian-associated ancestry cluster reportedly carried fewer N-insertions than the cohort mean.

The CDR3 totals 16 residues. The V and J ends lost 4 bases and 9 bases, in that order; junction bases with no gene match: 12. The germline V gene encodes CDR1 SGDLS and CDR2 YYNGEE. The specimen was PBMCs. The gene calls are TRBV9 and TRBJ1-6; 8 bases match TRBD1. The TCR sequence derives from a woman in her forties in good health and CMV-seropositive. DNA for the CDR3: TGTGCCAGCAGCCGCCTCGGACAGGGAGTCTCTTCACCCCTCCACTTT. Translating gives CASSRLGQGVSSPLHF.